The table lists the clone carrying this T cell receptor beta chain with many counts. This sample was included in a study of T-cell reconstitution after alpha-beta-depleted transplantation in children. A library of TCRbeta sequences, prepared with unique molecular identifiers, was generated. TCRdb reanalysed the PCR reads using MiXCR and keeps one entry per CDR3 protein. The table lists about 110,000 distinct CDR3 sequences, about 9.3% of them singletons. This receptor was taken from a human donor who donated a stem cell graft to a child with acute lymphoblastic leukemia. The sample consisted of PBMCs from the stem cell graft donor, taken from the stem cell graft.

The CDR3 DNA follows: TGCAGTGCTAGAGTGAATCCAGGGGGCACCGGGGAGCTGTTTTTT. It yields the protein CSARVNPGGTGELFF. The chain uses TRBV20-1 and TRBJ2-2, with TRBD1 matching 7 bases. This CDR3 has 15 residues. Germline trimming cut 1 base from V and 4 bases from J; bases unmatched to any gene: 6. Per the germline V gene, CDR1 is DFQATT and CDR2 is SNEGSKA (reference sequence).